This T cell receptor (beta chain) was retrieved from a study of Ad26.COV2.S vaccination and SARS-CoV-2 variants. At the level of the study: Of the COV1001 trial arms, the Ad26.COV2.S arm included the donor. Donor got 5x10^10 or 1x10^11 viral particles of Ad26.COV2.S. Study observations and caveats: Substantial breadth in spike-specific CD8+ and CD4+ T cell responses was reportedly seen after vaccination.

A remark on this clone: Its cognate antigen is unknown.

Data came from immunoSEQ multiplex PCR; TCRdb stores just in-frame clones and leaves some out. The profile shows roughly 420,000 clones, approximately 88% of them singletons. Specified treatment: about 20 received Ad26.COV2.S at low or high dose, single or two shots; roughly five received placebo; per-sample allocation not given. Specimen acquisition occurred on day 63 following the initial vaccine or placebo injection. Trimming cost V 2 bases and J 4 bases, with 11 bases left between them. The germline gives CDR1 MNHEY, CDR2 SVGAGI. The CDR3 totals 14 residues. Sequenced here: peripheral blood, sampled in a trial of Ad26.COV2.S vaccine versus placebo. The clonotype was recovered from a person between 18 and 65 years old who received the Ad26.COV2.S COVID-19 vaccine or a placebo. The chain combines TRBV6-5 with TRBJ2-5, with D tentatively TRBD2 (6 bases). DNA for the CDR3: TGTGCCAGCAGTTACGGGGGGTTCCGAGAGACCCAGTACTTC. Encoded protein: CASSYGGFRETQYF.